This T cell receptor (beta chain) was documented in a study of T-cell memory formation after mild COVID-19. The wider study: Largely donor-specific TCR clusters were found.

Study conclusions and caveats: CD4+ contracting clones lay mainly in CM and EM, CD8+ ones in EMRA.

This clonotype was seen ten or more times. No antigen is known for it. The CDR3 runs 17 residues. J lost 0 bases, V lost 6 bases, and 14 bases had no gene match. Germline CDR1 and CDR2: DFQATT and SNEGSKA (reference sequence). Employing constant-segment primers, 5'RACE generated TCR alpha and TCR beta cDNA libraries bearing sample barcodes and UMIs. From the 5' RACE reads, TCRdb called clonotypes with MiXCR, one entry per CDR3 protein. The repertoire includes tens of thousands of distinct CDR3 sequences, roughly 7.4% of them detected once, and 13% to 15% sits in the top ten. This clonotype originated in an adult woman who had mild COVID-19 (a few samples of this study predate the infection). Cell type and time point are not known. V and J are TRBV20-1 and TRBJ1-2, with 9 bases identical to TRBD1. The sequenced sample was PBMCs or a T cell subset sorted from them (not recorded which). CDR3 nucleotide sequence: TGCAGTGCCGTACGACCGGGACAGGGACTTGCTAACTATGGCTACACCTTC. Its translation: CSAVRPGQGLANYGYTF.